This T cell receptor beta chain came from a study of T cell repertoires in cytomegalovirus infection. To note about this clonotype: Its antigen is still unknown.

Trimming cost V 6 bases and J 3 bases; bases outside gene matches: 8. Germline CDR1 reads SGHAT; CDR2 reads FQNNGV. There are 15 residues in the CDR3. TCRdb re-called the reads with MiXCR, one entry per CDR3 protein. The table lists 50,000 to 60,000 distinct CDR3 sequences, roughly a fifth of them singletons. The rearrangement links TRBV11-2 to TRBJ1-5, with 7 positions matching TRBD1. Source: CD8+ T cells from cultured PBMCs, taken from culture after CMV antigen stimulation. The clonotype was recovered from a human donor in good health (CMV status not recorded). Some clones in this sample may be carry-over from other donors' samples. The CDR3 nucleotides are TGTGCCAGCAGTTCCCAGGGGGGATACAATCAGCCCCAGCATTTT. Its translation: CASSSQGGYNQPQHF.